Listed below are T cell receptor beta chains from one sample, sequenced in a study of shared clonotypes between healthy human individuals. Sequencing was performed with immunoSEQ multiplex PCR; in TCRdb, only in-frame clones are kept and a portion is missing. Among about 520,000 clones listed, more than 95% were seen once. The specimen was naive CD4+ T cells sorted from blood. These receptors were taken from a woman in her thirties in good health. CDR3s include the opening cysteine and the closing phenylalanine or tryptophan. D genes are given only for firm matches. Not all rows give a size; the values are once, few, many and, for expanded clones, a class.

D	V	J	size	DNA	CDR3
-	TRBV2	TRBJ1-6	-	TGTGCCAGCAGTGAACTTATGCGGAATTCACCCCTCCACTTT	CASSELMRNSPLHF
-	TRBV9	TRBJ2-1	-	TGTGCCAGCAGCACCCTGGCTAGCTCCTACAATGAGCAGTTCTTC	CASSTLASSYNEQFF
-	TRBV29-1	TRBJ1-4	-	TGCAGCGTTGCCCCGGTCGGGGATGAAAAACTGTTTTTT	CSVAPVGDEKLFF
-	TRBV10-3	TRBJ2-7	-	TGTGCCATCAGTTATGACAGTCGGCTAGTCTCCTACGAGCAGTACTTC	CAISYDSRLVSYEQYF
-	TRBV19	TRBJ1-5	-	TGTGCCAGTAGTAGTATACTGCAGGGATCCAATCAGCCCCAGCATTTT	CASSSILQGSNQPQHF
TRBD1	TRBV5-1	TRBJ2-7	-	TGCGCCAGCAGCTCGCAACAGGGGCGAAACTACGAGCAGTACTTC	CASSSQQGRNYEQYF
TRBD1	TRBV6-5	TRBJ2-7	-	TGTGCCAGCAAACGGACAGGGACCTACGAGCAGTACTTC	CASKRTGTYEQYF
TRBD2	TRBV4-2	TRBJ2-3	-	TGTGCCAGCAGCCAGCCCCTAGCGGGAAGCACAGATACGCAGTATTTT	CASSQPLAGSTDTQYF
-	TRBV19	TRBJ2-7	-	TGTGCCAGTAGTCGGCGGGATACAGATCAGCAGTACTTC	CASSRRDTDQQYF
TRBD1	TRBV11-3	TRBJ2-1	-	TGTGCCAGCAGCCCCGGGACAGGGTTGCACAATGAGCAGTTCTTC	CASSPGTGLHNEQFF
TRBD1	TRBV7-7	TRBJ1-4	-	TGTGCCAGCAGCCGGGACAGCAATGAAAAACTGTTTTTT	CASSRDSNEKLFF
-	TRBV5-1	TRBJ2-7	-	TGCGCCAGCAGCTTGGCGGGGGTGAGCTACGAGCAGTACTTC	CASSLAGVSYEQYF
TRBD1	TRBV7-9	TRBJ2-2	-	TGTGCCAGCAGCTTAGGCCGGGACAGGGGATACATCGGGGAGCTGTTTTTT	CASSLGRDRGYIGELFF
TRBD2	TRBV14	TRBJ2-1	-	TGTGCCAGCAGCCAACTCCTTGGTCAGACTAGCTACGATGAGCAGTTCTTC	CASSQLLGQTSYDEQFF
-	TRBV5-1	TRBJ2-1	-	TGCGCCAGCAGCATTGCGGGCAGCTCTGGGCCAACTGAGCAGTTCTTC	CASSIAGSSGPTEQFF
TRBD2	TRBV28	TRBJ2-7	-	TGTGCCACAGCGGGACTAGCACCCTACGAGCAGTACTTC	CATAGLAPYEQYF
TRBD2	TRBV7-2	TRBJ2-3	-	TGTGCCAGCAGCCCGCGGACTAGCGGGAGTCGGCATACGCAGTATTTT	CASSPRTSGSRHTQYF
TRBD1	TRBV7-9	TRBJ2-7	-	TGTGCCAGCAGCACAGACAGGGCAAGACCCTACGAGCAGTACTTC	CASSTDRARPYEQYF
-	TRBV11-1	TRBJ1-1	-	TGTGCCAGCAGCTTATTTGGTCATTTGGCAACTTCGGAAGCTTTCTTT	CASSLFGHLATSEAFF
-	TRBV2	TRBJ2-7	-	TGTGCCAGCAGTCCTCAGGGGAGGCGTTTATACGAGCAGTACTTC	CASSPQGRRLYEQYF
-	TRBV27	TRBJ2-3	-	TGTGCCAGCAGTCGGGCAGGGGGGGCAGATACGCAGTATTTT	CASSRAGGADTQYF
-	TRBV7-9	TRBJ2-4	-	TGTGCCAGCAGCTTAGGACTAAGGAGGAACATTCAGTACTTC	CASSLGLRRNIQYF
-	TRBV4-2	TRBJ2-5	few	TGTGCCAGCAGCCAACCCCGAGAGGGAGAGACCCAGTACTTC	CASSQPREGETQYF
TRBD1	TRBV10-2	TRBJ2-2	-	TGCGCCAGCGGACAGGCGTTAGCCGGGGAGCTGTTTTTT	CASGQALAGELFF
-	TRBV7-8	TRBJ1-3	once	TGTGCCAGCAGCTGGGCGTCTAACTCTGGAAACACCATATATTTT	CASSWASNSGNTIYF
-	TRBV2	TRBJ1-3	-	TGTGCCAGCAGTGAAAGGCTCCACTCTGGAAACACCATATATTTT	CASSERLHSGNTIYF
TRBD2	TRBV28	TRBJ2-1	-	TGTGCCAGCAGTTTTCGCCTCCGTGCGAGCGGGAGGGTAGATGAGCAGTTCTTC	CASSFRLRASGRVDEQFF
-	TRBV6-1	TRBJ1-5	-	TGTGCCAGCAGTGTGGTCTTGTCTTATAGCAATCAGCCCCAGCATTTT	CASSVVLSYSNQPQHF
-	TRBV29-1	TRBJ2-2	-	TGCAGCGTGGGGGACTCTTACACCGGGGAGCTGTTTTTT	CSVGDSYTGELFF
-	TRBV18	TRBJ2-7	-	TGTGCCAGCTCACCGCAGGCCGGGGGAGAGGTCGAGCAGTACTTC	CASSPQAGGEVEQYF
-	TRBV5-1	TRBJ2-2	-	TGCGCCAGCAGCTCAACGGGACCCAGGAAAACCGGGGAGCTGTTTTTT	CASSSTGPRKTGELFF
TRBD1	TRBV5-1	TRBJ2-7	-	TGCGCCAGCAGCTCGGGACAACAGGGGAAGCGCTACTACGAGCAGTACTTC	CASSSGQQGKRYYEQYF
-	TRBV7-9	TRBJ1-3	-	TGTGCCAGCAGCTCCGGGCGGGGTTCTGGAAACACCATATATTTT	CASSSGRGSGNTIYF
TRBD2	TRBV27	TRBJ2-7	-	TGTGCCAGCAGCCCGAGGGCGGGAGCGGGAGGGTACGAGCAGTACTTC	CASSPRAGAGGYEQYF
-	TRBV5-5	TRBJ2-7	-	TGTGCCAGCAGCCGCCCCGCGGACCGCGAGCAGTACTTC	CASSRPADREQYF
TRBD1	TRBV6-6	TRBJ2-5	-	TGTGCCAGCGGCCTCGGGACAGAAGAGACCCAGTACTTC	CASGLGTEETQYF
-	TRBV29-1	TRBJ2-1	-	TGCAGCGTTCAGAGACAGGACTACAATGAGCAGTTCTTC	CSVQRQDYNEQFF
-	TRBV4-2	TRBJ2-7	once	TGTGCCAGCAGCCAAGAGAGGAGCTCCTACGAGCAGTACTTC	CASSQERSSYEQYF
TRBD2	TRBV5-4	TRBJ2-2	-	TGTGCCAGCAGCTTTCGGACTAGTACGGTCGGGGAGCTGTTTTTT	CASSFRTSTVGELFF
TRBD1	TRBV18	TRBJ1-1	once	TGTGCCAGCTCACCAAACAGGGGCAACACTGAAGCTTTCTTT	CASSPNRGNTEAFF
TRBD1	TRBV18	TRBJ1-1	once	TGTGCCAGCTCACCACAGGGGGCCGGGGGCTACACTGAAGCTTTCTTT	CASSPQGAGGYTEAFF
-	TRBV7-7	TRBJ1-3	-	TGTGCCAGCAGCTTAGTTCCGGGAAACACCATATATTTT	CASSLVPGNTIYF
-	TRBV18	TRBJ2-5	-	TGTGCCAGCTCACCATTGGGGGGTGAGACCCAGTACTTC	CASSPLGGETQYF
-	TRBV18	TRBJ2-1	-	TGTGCCAGCTCACAAACGGAGGGGGGTTCCTACAATGAGCAGTTCTTC	CASSQTEGGSYNEQFF
-	TRBV28	TRBJ2-3	-	TGTGCCAGCAGTTGGGGCCTATTCCCAGATACGCAGTATTTT	CASSWGLFPDTQYF
TRBD2	TRBV18	TRBJ2-7	once	TGTGCCAGCTCACCGGGACTAGGTACCTACGAGCAGTACTTC	CASSPGLGTYEQYF
-	TRBV6-6	TRBJ1-1	-	TGTGCCAGCAGTTATCCCTGGGAGAACACTGAAGCTTTCTTT	CASSYPWENTEAFF
-	TRBV4-1	TRBJ2-5	-	TGCGCCAGCAGCCGAGAAAACGGGGAGCAGTACTTC	CASSRENGEQYF
TRBD1	TRBV5-1	TRBJ2-7	-	TGCGCCAGCAGCCATGCCCTCGGACAGGCCTACGAGCAGTACTTC	CASSHALGQAYEQYF
-	TRBV5-6	TRBJ2-4	-	TGTGCCAGCAGCGCGGACAGTTCAGCCAAAAACATTCAGTACTTC	CASSADSSAKNIQYF
-	TRBV11-2	TRBJ1-1	-	TGTGCCAGCAGCTTAGTAGGGAACACTGAAGCTTTCTTT	CASSLVGNTEAFF
TRBD2	TRBV23-1	TRBJ2-1	-	TGCGCCAGCAGTCAGAACTACAATGGACTAGCGGTCTACAATGAGCAGTTCTTC	CASSQNYNGLAVYNEQFF
-	TRBV7-9	TRBJ2-5	-	TGTGCCAGCAGCTTACAGGCGAGCCAAGAGACCCAGTACTTC	CASSLQASQETQYF
-	TRBV7-9	TRBJ2-7	-	TGTGCCACCGGAAGGGGGACCTTCTACGAGCAGTACTTC	CATGRGTFYEQYF